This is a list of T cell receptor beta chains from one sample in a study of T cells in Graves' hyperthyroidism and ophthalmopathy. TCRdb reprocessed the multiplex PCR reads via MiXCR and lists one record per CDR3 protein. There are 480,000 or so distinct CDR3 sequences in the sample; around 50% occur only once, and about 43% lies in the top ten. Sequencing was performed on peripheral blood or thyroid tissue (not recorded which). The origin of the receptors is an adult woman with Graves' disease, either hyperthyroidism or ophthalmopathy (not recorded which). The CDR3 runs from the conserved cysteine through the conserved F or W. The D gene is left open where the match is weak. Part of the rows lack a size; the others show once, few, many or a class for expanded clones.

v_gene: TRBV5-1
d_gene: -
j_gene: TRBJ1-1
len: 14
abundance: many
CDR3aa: CASSLGPTGNEAFF
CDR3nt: TGCGCCAGCAGCTTGGGGCCTACGGGAAATGAAGCTTTCTTT

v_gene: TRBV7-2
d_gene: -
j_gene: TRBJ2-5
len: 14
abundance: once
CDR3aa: CASRRTRGGETQYF
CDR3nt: TGTGCCAGCAGAAGGACCCGAGGGGGTGAGACCCAGTACTTC

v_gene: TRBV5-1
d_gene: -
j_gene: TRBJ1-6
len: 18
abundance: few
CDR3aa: CASSMRVGASSYNSPLHF
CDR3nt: TGCGCCAGCAGCATGCGGGTCGGCGCGAGCTCCTATAATTCACCCCTCCACTTT

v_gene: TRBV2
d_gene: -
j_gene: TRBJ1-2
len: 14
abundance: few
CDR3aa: CASSGEGIYYGYTF
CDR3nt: TGTGCCAGCAGTGGGGAGGGGATCTACTACGGCTACACCTTC

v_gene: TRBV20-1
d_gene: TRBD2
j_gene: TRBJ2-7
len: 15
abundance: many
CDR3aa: CSARGGREGLYEQYF
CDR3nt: TGCAGTGCTAGAGGCGGGCGGGAGGGCCTCTACGAGCAGTACTTC

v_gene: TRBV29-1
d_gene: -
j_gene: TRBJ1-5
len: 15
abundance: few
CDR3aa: CSVEGVRGMDQPQHF
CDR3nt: TGCAGCGTTGAGGGTGTTAGGGGCATGGATCAGCCCCAGCATTTT

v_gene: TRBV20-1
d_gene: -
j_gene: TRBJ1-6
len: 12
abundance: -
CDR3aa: CSAYTRNSPLHF
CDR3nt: TGCAGTGCTTATACCCGGAATTCACCCCTCCACTTT

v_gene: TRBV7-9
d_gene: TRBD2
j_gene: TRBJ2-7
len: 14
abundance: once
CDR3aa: CASSLESSGAEQYF
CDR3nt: TGTGCCAGCAGCTTAGAATCTAGCGGGGCCGAGCAGTACTTC

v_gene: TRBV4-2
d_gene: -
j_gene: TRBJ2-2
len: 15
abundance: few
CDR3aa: CASSQEGGAPGELFF
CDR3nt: TGTGCCAGCAGCCAAGAAGGGGGGGCACCCGGGGAGCTGTTTTTT

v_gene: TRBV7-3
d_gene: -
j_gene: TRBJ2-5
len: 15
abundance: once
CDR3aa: CASSLAGIQQETQYF
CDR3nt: TGTGCCAGCAGCTTAGCAGGGATTCAGCAAGAGACCCAGTACTTC

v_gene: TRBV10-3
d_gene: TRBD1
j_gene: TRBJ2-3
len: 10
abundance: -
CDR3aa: CAISDSGQGF
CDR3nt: TGTGCCATCAGTGATTCCGGACAGGGGTTT

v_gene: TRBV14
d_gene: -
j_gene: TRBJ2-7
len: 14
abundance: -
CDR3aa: CASSQSKGVIEQYF
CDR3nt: TGTGCCAGCAGCCAATCAAAGGGAGTGATCGAGCAGTACTTC

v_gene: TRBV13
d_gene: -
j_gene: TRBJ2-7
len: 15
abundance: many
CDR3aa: CASSPRGGRAYEQYF
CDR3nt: TGTGCCAGCAGCCCTCGTGGGGGGCGGGCGTACGAGCAGTACTTC

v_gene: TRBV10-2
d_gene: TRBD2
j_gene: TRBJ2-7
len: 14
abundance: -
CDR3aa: CASRGLVDIYEQYF
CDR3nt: TGCGCCAGCAGGGGACTAGTGGATATCTACGAGCAGTACTTC

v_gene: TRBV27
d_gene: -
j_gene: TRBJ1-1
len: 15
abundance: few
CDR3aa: CASSLGGGWNTEAFF
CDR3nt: TGTGCCAGCAGTTTAGGGGGGGGGTGGAACACTGAAGCTTTCTTT

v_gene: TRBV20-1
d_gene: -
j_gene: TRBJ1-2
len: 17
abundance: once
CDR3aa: CSARESGYYRGDDGYTF
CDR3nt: TGCAGTGCTAGGGAAAGCGGGTACTACCGCGGGGACGATGGCTACACCTTC

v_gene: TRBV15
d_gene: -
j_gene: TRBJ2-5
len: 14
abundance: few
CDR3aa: CATSRGLQQETQYF
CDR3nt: TGTGCCACCAGCAGAGGTTTGCAGCAAGAGACCCAGTACTTC

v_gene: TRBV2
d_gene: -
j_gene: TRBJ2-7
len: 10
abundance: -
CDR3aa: CASSTNEQYF
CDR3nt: TGTGCCAGCAGCACCAACGAGCAGTACTTC

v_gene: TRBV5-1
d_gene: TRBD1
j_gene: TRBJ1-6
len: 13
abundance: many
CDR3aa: CASSGDRNSPLHF
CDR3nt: TGCGCCAGCAGCGGGGACAGGAATTCACCCCTCCACTTT

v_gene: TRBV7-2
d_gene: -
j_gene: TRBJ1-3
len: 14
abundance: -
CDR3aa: CASSFTGGGKTIYF
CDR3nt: TGTGCCAGCAGCTTTACGGGAGGTGGAAAAACCATATATTTT

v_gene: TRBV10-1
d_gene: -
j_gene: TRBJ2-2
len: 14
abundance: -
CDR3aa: CASSETRTAWELFF
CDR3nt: TGCGCCAGCAGTGAGACCAGGACGGCCTGGGAGCTGTTTTTT

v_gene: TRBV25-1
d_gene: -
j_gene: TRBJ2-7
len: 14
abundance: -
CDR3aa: CASSGDRYSYEQYF
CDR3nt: TGTGCCAGCAGTGGTGACAGATACTCCTACGAGCAGTACTTC

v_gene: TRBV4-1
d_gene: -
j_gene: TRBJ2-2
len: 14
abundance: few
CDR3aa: CASSQGTNTGELFF
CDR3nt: TGCGCCAGCAGCCAAGGGACCAACACCGGGGAGCTGTTTTTT

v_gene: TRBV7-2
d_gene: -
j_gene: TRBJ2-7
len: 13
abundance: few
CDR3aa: CASSLDFSYEQYF
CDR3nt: TGTGCCAGCAGCTTAGATTTCTCCTACGAGCAGTACTTC

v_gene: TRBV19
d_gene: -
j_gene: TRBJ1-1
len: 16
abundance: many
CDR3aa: CASSMRSMRSNTEAFF
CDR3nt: TGTGCCAGTAGTATGAGGTCGATGAGGAGTAACACTGAAGCTTTCTTT

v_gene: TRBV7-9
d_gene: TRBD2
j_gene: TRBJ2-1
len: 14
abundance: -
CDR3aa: CASSLTLAGAEQFF
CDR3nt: TGTGCCAGCAGCTTAACACTAGCGGGAGCGGAGCAGTTCTTC

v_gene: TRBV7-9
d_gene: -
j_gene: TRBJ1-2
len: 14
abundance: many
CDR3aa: CASSTAGGARGYTF
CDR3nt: TGTGCCAGCAGCACTGCGGGGGGGGCCCGTGGCTACACCTTC

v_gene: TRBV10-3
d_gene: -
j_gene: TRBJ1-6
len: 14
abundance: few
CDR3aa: CATVRDPNNSPLHF
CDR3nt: TGTGCCACCGTCAGGGACCCGAATAATTCACCCCTCCACTTT

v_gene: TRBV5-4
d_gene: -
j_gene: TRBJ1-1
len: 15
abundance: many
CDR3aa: CASSLALGRGTEAFF
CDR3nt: TGTGCCAGCAGCTTGGCCCTAGGCAGGGGAACTGAAGCTTTCTTT

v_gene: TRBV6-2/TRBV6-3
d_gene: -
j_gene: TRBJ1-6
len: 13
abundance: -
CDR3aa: CASSYSTSSPLHF
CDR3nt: TGTGCCAGCAGTTACTCCACCAGTTCACCCCTCCACTTT

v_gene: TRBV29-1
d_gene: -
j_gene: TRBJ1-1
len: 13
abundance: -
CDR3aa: CSVAPRLNTEAFF
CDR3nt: TGCAGCGTTGCTCCCAGGCTGAACACTGAAGCTTTCTTT

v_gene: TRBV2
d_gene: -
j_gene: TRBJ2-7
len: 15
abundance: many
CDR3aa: CASSLRSGAGYEQYF
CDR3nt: TGTGCCAGCAGTCTACGATCAGGGGCAGGCTACGAGCAGTACTTC

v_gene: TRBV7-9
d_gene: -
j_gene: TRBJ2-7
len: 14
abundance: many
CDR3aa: CASSFHRPGNEQYF
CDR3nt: TGTGCCAGCAGCTTCCATCGGCCCGGGAACGAGCAGTACTTC

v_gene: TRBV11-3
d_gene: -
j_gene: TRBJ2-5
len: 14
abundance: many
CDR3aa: CASSLVPTSETQYF
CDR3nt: TGTGCCAGCAGCTTAGTTCCCACCTCGGAGACCCAGTACTTC

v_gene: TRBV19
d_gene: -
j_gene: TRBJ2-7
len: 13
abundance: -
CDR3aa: CASSTTTLYEQYF
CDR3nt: TGTGCCAGTAGCACGACTACCCTCTACGAGCAGTACTTC

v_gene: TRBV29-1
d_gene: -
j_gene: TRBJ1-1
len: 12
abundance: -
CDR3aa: CSGTVLNTEAFF
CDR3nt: TGCAGCGGGACGGTATTGAACACTGAAGCTTTCTTT

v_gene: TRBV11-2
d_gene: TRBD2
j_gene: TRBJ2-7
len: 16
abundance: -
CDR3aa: CASSLDLAGAPYEQYF
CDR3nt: TGTGCCAGCAGCTTAGATCTAGCGGGAGCACCATACGAGCAGTACTTC